The rows below give T cell receptor beta chains drawn from one sample of a study of regulatory T cells in long-lasting Graves disease. TCRdb independently ran MiXCR on the multiplex PCR reads; one entry per CDR3 protein. The top ten clones hold about 12% of a sample with roughly 510,000 distinct CDR3 sequences, around 16% of them seen once. These sequences were also reported in another study, on T cells in Graves' hyperthyroidism and ophthalmopathy.

The sample consisted of peripheral blood mononuclear cells (PBMCs), taken at new diagnosis, from a patient treated with antithyroid drugs. Receptor source: a man aged 18 to 29 with Graves disease. Both conserved end residues are part of each CDR3. A D gene is named only where the DNA matches it firmly. Some rows have no size entry. The others give once, few or many, or a class for an expanded clone.

D | J | V | size | CDR3 | DNA
NA | TRBJ2-2 | TRBV25-1 | NA | CASSDGPQTAEATAANTGELFF | TGTGCCAGCAGTGATGGCCCCCAGACTGCCGAGGCGACTGCCGCGAACACCGGGGAGCTGTTTTTT
TRBD2 | TRBJ2-3 | TRBV28 | few | CASTPGLAGVRNTQYF | TGTGCCAGCACCCCCGGACTAGCGGGAGTTCGGAATACGCAGTATTTT
NA | TRBJ1-2 | TRBV12-3/TRBV12-4 | many | CASSPIRGRGYTF | TGTGCCAGCAGCCCTATTCGGGGACGCGGCTACACCTTC
NA | TRBJ2-2 | TRBV7-7 | NA | CASSLLPGELFF | TGTGCTAGCAGCTTACTCCCCGGGGAGCTGTTTTTT
NA | TRBJ2-1 | TRBV11-2 | many | CASSSDAYNEQFF | TGTGCCAGCAGCTCGGACGCCTACAATGAGCAGTTCTTC
TRBD1 | TRBJ1-2 | TRBV30 | NA | CACRGQVNYGYTF | TGTGCCTGCCGGGGACAGGTCAACTATGGCTACACCTTC
TRBD1 | TRBJ2-5 | TRBV5-6 | NA | CASSSSRDSKFQETQYF | TGTGCCAGCAGCAGCAGCCGGGACAGCAAATTCCAAGAGACCCAGTACTTC
TRBD1 | TRBJ1-5 | TRBV28 | NA | CASSLLDRGPANSNQPQHF | TGTGCCAGCAGTTTACTGGACAGGGGGCCAGCGAATAGCAATCAGCCCCAGCATTTT
TRBD2 | TRBJ2-5 | TRBV5-1 | few | CASSLGNSGGQETQYF | TGCGCCAGCAGCTTGGGTAATAGCGGGGGACAAGAGACCCAGTACTTC
TRBD2 | TRBJ2-5 | TRBV20-1 | few | CSAERGQETQYF | TGCAGTGCTGAGCGGGGCCAAGAGACCCAGTACTTC
NA | TRBJ2-2 | TRBV18 | few | CASSPQGNTGELFF | TGTGCCAGCTCGCCACAGGGGAACACCGGGGAGCTGTTTTTT
TRBD1 | TRBJ2-5 | TRBV3-1 | many | CASSQETGGKQETQYF | TGTGCCAGCAGCCAAGAGACAGGGGGAAAGCAAGAGACCCAGTACTTC
NA | TRBJ1-4 | TRBV13 | NA | CASSSISATNEKLFF | TGTGCCAGCAGCTCGATTTCCGCAACTAATGAAAAACTGTTTTTT
NA | TRBJ2-7 | TRBV9 | few | CASSVTDSPYEQYF | TGTGCCAGCAGCGTGACGGACAGCCCCTACGAGCAGTACTTC
NA | TRBJ1-1 | TRBV28 | many | CASSSAARLEAFF | TGTGCCAGCAGTTCCGCGGCGCGGCTTGAAGCTTTCTTT
NA | TRBJ2-7 | TRBV12-3/TRBV12-4 | many | CASSLTLGHHYEQYF | TGTGCCAGCAGTTTGACCCTAGGGCACCACTACGAGCAGTACTTC
TRBD1 | TRBJ2-1 | TRBV20-1 | few | CSAKAYRGSGYNEQFF | TGCAGTGCTAAGGCTTACAGGGGTTCGGGTTACAATGAGCAGTTCTTC